Shown below are 27 T cell receptor beta chains from a single sample sequenced in a study of OX40 agonist ivuxolimab in advanced cancers. Measured with immunoSEQ multiplex PCR; TCRdb has only the in-frame clones, and not every one. Of about 14,000 clones in the sample, around 84% were seen once. This material consisted of CD4+ or CD8+ T cells sorted from blood, taken in a trial of the OX40 agonist ivuxolimab. The receptors come from an adult with an advanced solid tumor such as melanoma, head and neck, liver or kidney cancer.

This chain connects TRBV5-8 to TRBJ2-1; a possible D gene is TRBD2 (6 bases). Trimming removed 4 bases at V and 0 bases at J, with 14 bases between. This CDR3 contains 16 residues. The V gene's germline CDR1 is SGHTS and CDR2 YDEGEE. The DNA for the CDR3 is TGTGCCAGCAGCGGCTCCTGGCGGGACTCCTACAATGAGCAGTTCTTC. The encoded protein is CASSGSWRDSYNEQFF.

This chain links TRBV4-3 with TRBJ1-3; the D is unclear. Per the germline V gene, CDR1 is LGHNA and CDR2 is YSLEER. The CDR3 sequence is 15 residues long. V lost 0 bases, J lost 2 bases, and 8 bases lay in between. The CDR3 loop is CASSQDLTAGNTIYF. CDR3 DNA sequence: TGCGCCAGCAGCCAAGATCTAACGGCTGGAAACACCATATATTTT.

The chain uses TRBV30 and TRBJ1-2; no firm D call. The CDR3 runs 12 residues. The germline V gene has CDR1 GTSNPN and CDR2 SVGIG (reference sequence). V lost 5 bases and J lost 4, with 11 bases in between. The CDR3 loop is CAWASGSYGYTF. The CDR3 nucleotides read TGTGCCTGGGCTTCCGGGAGCTATGGCTACACCTTC.

This clone was detected a few times. The chain has TRBV10-3 and TRBJ2-1; 9 bases align to TRBD2. Per the germline V gene, CDR1 is ENHRY and CDR2 is SYGVKD. The CDR3 is 16 residues long. J gave up 8 bases and V 1 base, and 9 bases lay outside the gene matches. The CDR3, as DNA: TGTGCCATCAGTGAGTTAACCCTAGCGGGAATCTATGAGCAGTTCTTC. Translating it yields CAISELTLAGIYEQFF.

J is TRBJ2-7 and V is TRBV7-8, with TRBD1 matching 11 bases. Germline V CDR1 and CDR2: SGHVS, FQNEAQ. This CDR3 is 15 amino acids long. The ends lost 5 bases at V and 7 bases at J; junction bases unmatched: 10. The CDR3 DNA is TGTGCCAGCAGCCCCGGCTCCGGGACAGGGGGGGAGCAGTACTTC. Encoded protein: CASSPGSGTGGEQYF.

This clone was detected only once. V gene TRBV19 combines with J gene TRBJ2-1; 10 bases are a match to TRBD2. The J segment lost 7 bases and the V segment lost 4 bases, leaving 7 bases of the junction unmatched. The CDR3 spans 15 residues. Looked up from germline, CDR1 is LNHDA and CDR2 is SQIVND (reference sequence). The CDR3 coding sequence is TGTGCCAGTAGTACGGTCCCTAGCGGGAGAAATGAGCAGTTCTTC. Residues: CASSTVPSGRNEQFF.

In this sample, this clone turned up once. This chain links TRBV6-4 with TRBJ1-5; a weak D match, TRBD1 (5 bases). Germline V gives CDR1 MRHNA, CDR2 SNTAGT. The CDR3 contains 13 residues. The germline V and J ends were trimmed by 6 bases and 4 bases, with 10 bases remaining between them. The DNA for the CDR3 is TGTGCCAGCAGCGTAGGGGAGAATCAGCCCCAGCATTTT. The encoded protein is CASSVGENQPQHF.

This chain joins TRBV4-3 and TRBJ2-7; D is possibly TRBD1 (5 bases). V dropped 0 bases and J dropped 0 bases, with 12 bases sitting between them. Looked up from germline, CDR1 is LGHNA and CDR2 is YSLEER. The CDR3 totals 16 residues. CDR3 sequence reads: CASSQDLQGGSYEQYF. CDR3 sequence (DNA): TGCGCCAGCAGCCAAGATCTCCAGGGTGGCTCCTACGAGCAGTACTTC.

The J gene is TRBJ2-1, the V gene TRBV19, with 7 bases matching TRBD2. This CDR3 comprises 13 residues. V was pared by 5 bases and J by 4 bases, with 2 bases of the junction left unmatched. The germline V gene has CDR1 LNHDA and CDR2 SQIVND (reference sequence). The CDR3 protein is CASSLLAYNEQFF. The CDR3 region has the DNA TGTGCCAGTAGTCTACTAGCGTACAATGAGCAGTTCTTC.

The CDR3 region has the DNA TGTGCCAGCAGGACTAACTTGGAGGGGGAGCTGTTTTTT. Its translation is CASRTNLEGELFF. The V call is TRBV7-3, the J call TRBJ2-2; perhaps TRBD2 as D (5 bases). Per the germline V gene, CDR1 is SGHTA and CDR2 is FQGTGA. The CDR3 is made up of 13 amino acids. The V gene lost 6 bases and the J gene lost 8 bases, with 13 bases spanning the gap.

The V gene is TRBV27, the J gene TRBJ2-5; D unclear. V shed 0 bases and J shed 7 bases, with 3 bases lying between them. Per germline, CDR1 MNHEY and CDR2 SMNVEV (reference sequence). This CDR3 comprises 11 residues. The CDR3 reads CASSLSGTQYF. CDR3 in DNA: TGTGCCAGCAGTTTATCCGGGACCCAGTACTTC.

This clone was picked up one time. The rearrangement joins TRBV27 to TRBJ2-2; a weak D match, TRBD2 (5 bases). Germline loops: CDR1 MNHEY, CDR2 SMNVEV (reference sequence). V dropped 0 bases and J dropped 8 bases, with 10 bases sitting between them. This CDR3 is 14 amino acids long. The CDR3 sequence: CASSLSGVGGELFF. The CDR3 nucleotides read TGTGCCAGCAGTTTATCGGGAGTGGGTGGGGAGCTGTTTTTT.

The CDR3 nucleotides read TGTGCCAGCGCGCGTACGTACAAACAAAGTCGGGCCAACGTCCTGACTTTC. Its translation: CASARTYKQSRANVLTF. The V gene is TRBV9, the J gene TRBJ2-6, with D unclear. The V gene lost 7 bases and the J gene lost 5 bases, with 22 bases spanning the gap. The CDR3 is 17 residues long. Looked up from germline, CDR1 is SGDLS and CDR2 is YYNGEE.

The chain combines TRBV28 with TRBJ2-3; 9 nucleotides agree with TRBD2. CDR3 length: 16 residues. Losses at the gene ends were 2 bases for V and 2 bases for J; bases not matched to a gene: 5. Looked up from germline, CDR1 is MDHEN and CDR2 is SYDVKM. CDR3 nucleotide sequence: TGTGCCAGCAGTTTAGGGGCTAGCGGGGCCACAGATACGCAGTATTTT. It is translated as CASSLGASGATDTQYF. Full variable domain (missing parts from reference TRBV28 and TRBJ2-3): DVKVTQSSRYLVKRTGEKVFLECVQDMDHENMFWYRQDPGLGLRLIYFSYDVKMKEKGDIPEGYSVSREKKERFSLILESASTNQTSMYLCASSLGASGATDTQYFGPGTRLTVL.

This chain uses TRBV5-4 with TRBJ1-3; D is unresolved. The V end lost 1 base, the J end lost 0 bases, and 11 bases lay between the germline ends. Germline V lookup: CDR1 SGHNT, CDR2 YYREEE (reference sequence). The CDR3 is made up of 16 amino acids. This chain's CDR3 is CASSLTGSSSGNTIYF. The CDR3 nucleotides read TGTGCCAGCAGCTTGACCGGATCAAGCTCTGGAAACACCATATATTTT.

The chain couples TRBV5-4 to TRBJ1-2, with TRBD1 identical over 8 bases. The V gene end was trimmed by 0 bases and the J gene end by 3 bases; junction bases not matched to a gene: 7. CDR1 SGHNT and CDR2 YYREEE come from the germline V gene (reference sequence). The CDR3 runs to 16 residues. CDR3 nucleotides: TGTGCCAGCAGCTTGGCCCGAGGACAGGGTCACTATGGCTACACCTTC. Its translation: CASSLARGQGHYGYTF.

The gene calls are TRBV21-1 and TRBJ2-1; the table's D gene call, TRBD2, was not cross checked with the DNA. TRBV21-1 is a pseudogene segment. The CDR3 is made up of 15 amino acids. CDR3 nucleotide sequence: TGTGCCAGCAGCAAACAAGTGGGAGGGCGGGATGAGCAGTTCTTC. It yields the protein CASSKQVGGRDEQFF.

V usage is TRBV27 and J usage is TRBJ2-7, with D hard to call. Trimming pared 3 bases from V and 7 bases from J, leaving 10 bases between. Germline V lookup: CDR1 MNHEY, CDR2 SMNVEV (reference sequence). The CDR3 totals 12 residues. The CDR3 here is CASSFWSGEQYF. CDR3 nucleotide sequence: TGTGCCAGCAGTTTTTGGTCCGGGGAGCAGTACTTC.

This sequence joins TRBV7-8 and TRBJ1-2; tentative D call: TRBD1 (5 bases). Looked up from germline, CDR1 is SGHVS and CDR2 is FQNEAQ. This CDR3 is built from 14 residues. V was trimmed by 3 bases and J by 8 bases, leaving 16 bases between them. The CDR3 reads CASSLDGQGNGYTF. CDR3 DNA: TGTGCCAGCAGCTTGGACGGGCAGGGAAACGGCTACACCTTC.

The chain couples TRBV9 to TRBJ2-7; D remains unclear. V was shortened by 3 bases and J by 2 bases, with 3 bases between the two germline ends. CDR3 length: 11 amino acids. Per germline, CDR1 SGDLS and CDR2 YYNGEE. The CDR3 reads CASSAAYEQYF. The CDR3 DNA is TGTGCCAGCAGCGCCGCCTACGAGCAGTACTTC. Full variable domain (rest looked up from reference TRBV9 and TRBJ2-7): DSGVTQTPKHLITATGQRVTLRCSPRSGDLSVYWYQQSLDQGLQFLIQYYNGEERAKGNILERFSAQQFPDLHSELNLSSLELGDSALYFCASSAAYEQYFGPGTRLTVT.

This clone ranks as medium-sized (0.01 to 0.1%). The chain carries TRBV27 and TRBJ1-5; D remains ambiguous. With 5 bases removed from V and 5 bases from J, the gap between germline ends came to 10 bases. This CDR3 comprises 13 residues. Germline V gives CDR1 MNHEY, CDR2 SMNVEV (reference sequence). CDR3 bases: TGTGCCAGCAGTCCGGACGGACATCAGCCCCAGCATTTT. Its protein product is CASSPDGHQPQHF.

CDR3 nucleotides: TGTGCCAGTAGTATGCAAAGCACAGATACGCAGTATTTT. Its translation: CASSMQSTDTQYF. The chain has TRBV19 and TRBJ2-3; no definite D call. CDR3 length equals 13 residues. Germline V gene lookup returns CDR1 LNHDA and CDR2 SQIVND (reference sequence). The germline V and J ends were trimmed by 3 bases and 0 bases, with 4 bases remaining between them.

The chain is built from TRBV27 and TRBJ2-3; D is perhaps TRBD1 or TRBD2 (5 bases each). This CDR3 comprises 15 residues. Germline CDR1 MNHEY, CDR2 SMNVEV (reference sequence). Trimming cost V 1 base and J 6 bases, with 14 bases left between them. CDR3: CASSLWGSGDDTQYF. In nucleotides, the CDR3 is TGTGCCAGCAGTTTATGGGGGAGCGGTGACGATACGCAGTATTTT.

This chain joins TRBV30 and TRBJ2-5; 9 nucleotides agree with TRBD2. CDR3 length: 14 residues. Germline CDR1 reads GTSNPN; CDR2 reads SVGIG (reference sequence). J gave up 2 bases and V 3 bases, and 4 bases lay outside the gene matches. The CDR3 is CAWSRLAAQETQYF. The CDR3 DNA reads as TGTGCCTGGAGCAGACTAGCGGCTCAAGAGACCCAGTACTTC.

This clone was seen only once. The chain couples TRBV5-8 to TRBJ1-4; D is unclear. Trimming left V 4 bases short and J 8 bases short, with 21 bases between. Germline V lookup: CDR1 SGHTS, CDR2 YDEGEE. The CDR3 is 16 amino acids. Here the CDR3 DNA reads TGTGCCAGCAGCAGACCCGGAGTCCCCAGAGGGGAAAAACTGTTTTTT. Translation: CASSRPGVPRGEKLFF.

With regard to this clone: Germline is not matched at one junction end, which may reflect a read error. The chain is built from TRBV4-2 and TRBJ2-7; weak D call: TRBD2 (5 bases). The germline CDR1 and CDR2 sequences are LGHNA and YNFKEQ. CDR3 size: 11 residues. The chain's CDR3 is CASSQGSGRNF. In nucleotides, the CDR3 is TGTGCCAGCAGCCAAGGGAGCGGTCGGAACTTC.

V and J are TRBV29-1 and TRBJ2-7, with D possibly TRBD2 on 7 matching bases. The ends were cut back, 7 bases at V and 2 bases at J, with 15 bases in the middle. From germline, CDR1 is SQVTM and CDR2 ANQGSEA. This CDR3 is built from 13 residues. CDR3 sequence (DNA): TGCAGCGCCTCGGGGGGCACCGCCTACGAGCAGTACTTC. This gives the protein CSASGGTAYEQYF.